This TCR beta chain was documented in a study of T cell repertoires in cytomegalovirus infection. Study as a whole: Indications came from public TCR beta signatures; they pointed to CMV infection and to a matching HLA type. Overall study findings and caveats: HLA-C-restricted CMV clonotypes gave the most frequent clonotype in two of eight donors. Cumulative frequency (of public TCR beta family members) identified carriers of CMV plus the relevant HLA.

This clonotype was counted many times. Its target is unknown. Germline-derived CDR1 and CDR2 are SGHVS and FQNEAQ. The CDR3 loop spans 16 amino acids. V gave up 5 bases and J gave up 7 bases; unmatched junction bases: 8. Each CDR3 protein is one row after TCRdb ran MiXCR on the reads. This table has 65,000 to 90,000 distinct CDR3 sequences, over 3.5% appearing once. Sequencing used PBMCs. The chain is built from TRBV7-8 and TRBJ2-1, with 13 nucleotides matching TRBD2. This sequence originates from a human donor in good health (CMV status not recorded). Some clones in this sample may be carry-over from other donors' samples. For the CDR3, the DNA is TGTGCCAGCAGCCCCCGGACTAGCGGGAGTCAGAATGAGCAGTTCTTC. Translating it yields CASSPRTSGSQNEQFF.